The TCR beta chain under discussion was sequenced for a study of post-analysis software for immune sequencing data. Notes on the study in general: Controls had significantly higher normalized Chao1 diversity than multiple sclerosis patients.

Comment on this clonotype: Its antigen is unidentified.

Unique molecular identifiers were carried by the TCR beta cDNA libraries. TCRdb processed the PCR reads anew with MiXCR; each CDR3 protein has one entry. The table includes roughly 570,000 distinct CDR3 sequences, about a third detected once. This receptor was taken from a girl younger than 18 with multiple sclerosis. The source material was blood.

In nucleotides, the CDR3 is TGCAGTGCCGAAGGGACGCCCAGAAGCACAGATACGCAGTATTTT. Protein product: CSAEGTPRSTDTQYF. This rearrangement joins TRBV20-1 to TRBJ2-3; perhaps D is TRBD1 or TRBD2 (5 bases each). V was cut by 6 bases and J by 0 bases, with 16 bases left in between. CDR1 and CDR2 from the germline V gene are DFQATT and SNEGSKA (reference sequence). This CDR3 comprises 15 residues.